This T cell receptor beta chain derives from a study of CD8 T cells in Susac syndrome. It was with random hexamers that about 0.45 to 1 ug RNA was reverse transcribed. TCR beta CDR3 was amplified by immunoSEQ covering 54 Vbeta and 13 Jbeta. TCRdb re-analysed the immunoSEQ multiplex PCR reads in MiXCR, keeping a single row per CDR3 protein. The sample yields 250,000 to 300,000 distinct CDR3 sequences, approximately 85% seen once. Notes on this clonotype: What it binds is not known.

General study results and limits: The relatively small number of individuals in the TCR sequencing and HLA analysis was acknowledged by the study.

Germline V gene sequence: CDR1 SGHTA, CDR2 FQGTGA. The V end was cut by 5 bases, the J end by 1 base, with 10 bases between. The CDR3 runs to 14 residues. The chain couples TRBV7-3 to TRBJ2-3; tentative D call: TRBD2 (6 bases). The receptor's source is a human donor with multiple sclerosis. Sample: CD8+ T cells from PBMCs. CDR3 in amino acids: CASSTGGGTDTQYF. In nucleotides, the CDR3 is TGTGCCAGCAGCACAGGAGGGGGCACAGATACGCAGTATTTT.